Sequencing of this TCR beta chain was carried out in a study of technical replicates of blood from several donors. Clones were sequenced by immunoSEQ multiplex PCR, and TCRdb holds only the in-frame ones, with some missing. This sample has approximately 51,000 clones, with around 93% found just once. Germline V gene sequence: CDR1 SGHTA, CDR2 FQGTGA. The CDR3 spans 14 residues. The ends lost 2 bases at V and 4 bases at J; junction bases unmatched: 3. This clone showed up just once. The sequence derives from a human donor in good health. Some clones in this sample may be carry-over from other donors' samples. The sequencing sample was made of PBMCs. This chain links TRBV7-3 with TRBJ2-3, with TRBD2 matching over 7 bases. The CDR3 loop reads CASSLGDYSDTQYF. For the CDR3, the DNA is TGTGCCAGCAGCTTAGGGGACTACTCAGATACGCAGTATTTT. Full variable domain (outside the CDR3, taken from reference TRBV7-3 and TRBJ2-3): GAGVSQTPSNKVTEKGKYVELRCDPISGHTALYWYRQSLGQGPEFLIYFQGTGAADDSGLPNDRFFAVRPEGSVSTLKIQRTERGDSAVYLCASSLGDYSDTQYFGPGTRLTVL.